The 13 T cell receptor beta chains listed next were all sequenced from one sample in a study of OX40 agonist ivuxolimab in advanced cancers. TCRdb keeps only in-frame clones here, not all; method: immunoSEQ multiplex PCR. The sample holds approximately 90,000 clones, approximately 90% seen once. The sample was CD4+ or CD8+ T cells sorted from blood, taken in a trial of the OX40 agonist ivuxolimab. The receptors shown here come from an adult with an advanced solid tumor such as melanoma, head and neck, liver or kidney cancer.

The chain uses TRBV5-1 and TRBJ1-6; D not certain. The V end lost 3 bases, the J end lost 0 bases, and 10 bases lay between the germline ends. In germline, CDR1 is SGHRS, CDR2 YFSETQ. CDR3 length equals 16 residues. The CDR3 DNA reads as TGCGCCAGCAGCTCCGACGGTAGCTCCTATAATTCACCCCTCCACTTT. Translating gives CASSSDGSSYNSPLHF.

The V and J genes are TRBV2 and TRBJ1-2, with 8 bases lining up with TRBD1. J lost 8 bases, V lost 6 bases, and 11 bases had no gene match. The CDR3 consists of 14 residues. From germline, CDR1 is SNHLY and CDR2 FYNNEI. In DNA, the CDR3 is TGTGCCAGCAGGGAGCAGGGGGCGTCGGAAGGCTACACCTTC. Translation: CASREQGASEGYTF.

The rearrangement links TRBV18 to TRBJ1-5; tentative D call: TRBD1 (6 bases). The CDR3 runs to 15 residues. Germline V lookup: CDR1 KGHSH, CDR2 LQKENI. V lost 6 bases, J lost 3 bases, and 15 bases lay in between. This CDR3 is CASSPYGQLNQPQHF. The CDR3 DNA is TGTGCCAGCTCGCCATACGGACAGCTCAATCAGCCCCAGCATTTT.

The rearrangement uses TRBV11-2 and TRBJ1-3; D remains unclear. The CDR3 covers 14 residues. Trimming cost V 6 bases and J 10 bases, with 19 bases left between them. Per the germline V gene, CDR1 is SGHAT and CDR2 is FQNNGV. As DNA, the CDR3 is TGTGCCAGCAGTCCGGACGGGTCTCCGAAAACCATATATTTT. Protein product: CASSPDGSPKTIYF. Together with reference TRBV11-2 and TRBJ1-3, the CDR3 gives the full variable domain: EAGVAQSPRYKIIEKRQSVAFWCNPISGHATLYWYQQILGQGPKLLIQFQNNGVVDDSQLPKDRFSAERLKGVDSTLKIQPAKLEDSAVYLCASSPDGSPKTIYFGEGSWLTVV.

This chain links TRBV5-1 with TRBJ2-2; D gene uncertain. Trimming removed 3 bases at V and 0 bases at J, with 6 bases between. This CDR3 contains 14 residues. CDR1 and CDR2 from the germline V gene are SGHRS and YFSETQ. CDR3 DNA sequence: TGCGCCAGCAGCTACCGATCGAACACCGGGGAGCTGTTTTTT. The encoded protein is CASSYRSNTGELFF. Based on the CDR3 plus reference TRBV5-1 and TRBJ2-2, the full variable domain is KAGVTQTPRYLIKTRGQQVTLSCSPISGHRSVSWYQQTPGQGLQFLFEYFSETQRNKGNFPGRFSGRQFSNSRSEMNVSTLELGDSALYLCASSYRSNTGELFFGEGSRLTVL.

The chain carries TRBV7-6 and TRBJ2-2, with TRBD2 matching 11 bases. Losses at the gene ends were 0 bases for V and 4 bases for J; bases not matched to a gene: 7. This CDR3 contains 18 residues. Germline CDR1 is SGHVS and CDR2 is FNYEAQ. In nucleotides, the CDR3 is TGTGCCAGCAGCTTAGCGGGAGGGGGACTAGCGGCCACCGGGGAGCTGTTTTTT. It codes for CASSLAGGGLAATGELFF.

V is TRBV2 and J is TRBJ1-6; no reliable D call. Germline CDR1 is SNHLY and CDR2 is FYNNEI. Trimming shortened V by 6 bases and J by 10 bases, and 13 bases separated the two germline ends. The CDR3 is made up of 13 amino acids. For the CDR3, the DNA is TGTGCCAGCAGAAGGTATTTTCTCTCACCCCTCCACTTT. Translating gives CASRRYFLSPLHF.

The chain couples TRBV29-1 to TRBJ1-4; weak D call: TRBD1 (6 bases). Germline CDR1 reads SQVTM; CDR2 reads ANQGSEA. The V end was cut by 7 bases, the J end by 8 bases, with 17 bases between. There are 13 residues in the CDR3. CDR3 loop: CSARTGREEKLFF. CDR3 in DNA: TGCAGCGCCCGAACAGGGAGGGAAGAAAAACTGTTTTTT. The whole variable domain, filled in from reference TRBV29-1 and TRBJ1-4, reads SAVISQKPSRDICQRGTSLTIQCQVDSQVTMMFWYRQQPGQSLTLIATANQGSEATYESGFVIDKFPISRPNLTFSTLTVSNMSPEDSSIYLCSARTGREEKLFFGSGTQLSVL.

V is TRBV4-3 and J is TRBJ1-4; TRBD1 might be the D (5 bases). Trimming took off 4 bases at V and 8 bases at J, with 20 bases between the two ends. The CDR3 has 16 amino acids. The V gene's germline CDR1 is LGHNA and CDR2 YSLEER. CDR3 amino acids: CASSPGTGRTSEKLFF. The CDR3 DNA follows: TGCGCCAGCAGCCCCGGGACGGGACGGACTTCCGAAAAACTGTTTTTT.

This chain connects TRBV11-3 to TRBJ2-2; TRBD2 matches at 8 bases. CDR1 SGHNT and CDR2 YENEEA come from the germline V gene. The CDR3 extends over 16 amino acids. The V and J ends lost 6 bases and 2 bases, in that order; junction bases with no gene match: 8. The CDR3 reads CASSSASGSNTGELFF. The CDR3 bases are TGTGCCAGCAGTTCCGCTAGCGGGTCTAACACCGGGGAGCTGTTTTTT.

The CDR3 region is CASSIDRSSGNTIYF. The CDR3 DNA reads TGTGCCAGCAGCATAGATAGAAGCTCTGGAAACACCATATATTTT. The chain links TRBV5-8 to TRBJ1-3, with D uncertain. The CDR3 contains 15 residues. CDR1 and CDR2 from the germline V gene are SGHTS and YDEGEE. V lost 4 bases to trimming and J lost 0 bases, with 11 bases between them.

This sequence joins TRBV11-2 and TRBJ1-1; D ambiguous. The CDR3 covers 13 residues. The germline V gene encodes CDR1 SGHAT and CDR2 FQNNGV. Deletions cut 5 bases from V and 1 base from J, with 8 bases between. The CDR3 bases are TGTGCCAGCAGCACCGGACCGAACACTGAAGCTTTCTTT. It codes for CASSTGPNTEAFF.

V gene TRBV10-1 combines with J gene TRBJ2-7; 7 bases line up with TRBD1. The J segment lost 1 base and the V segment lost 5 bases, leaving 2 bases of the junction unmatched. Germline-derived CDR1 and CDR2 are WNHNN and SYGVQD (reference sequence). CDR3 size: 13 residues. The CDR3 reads CASSRTGSYEQYF. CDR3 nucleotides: TGCGCCAGCAGTAGGACAGGTTCCTACGAGCAGTACTTC.